These 13 T cell receptor beta chains were all obtained from the same sample, sequenced in a study of T cell responses to AZD1222 COVID-19 vaccine. Using immunoSEQ multiplex PCR, the repertoire was profiled, and TCRdb retains in-frame clones only, with some absent. Seen here are approximately 77,000 clones, roughly nine tenths observed once, and the top ten hold more than 4.5%. Specimen: peripheral blood, collected 28 days after the second AZD1222 dose. Receptors originate from an adult who received the AZD1222 COVID-19 vaccine.

This sequence joins TRBV30 and TRBJ1-5; D possibly corresponds to TRBD1 (6 bases). The CDR3 has 16 residues. Germline V gives CDR1 GTSNPN, CDR2 SVGIG (reference sequence). V was trimmed by 5 bases and J by 7 bases, leaving 24 bases between them. The CDR3: CAWGPKTGQPGQPQHF. CDR3 bases: TGTGCCTGGGGCCCTAAGACGGGACAACCAGGGCAGCCCCAGCATTTT.

The chain is built from TRBV6-5 and TRBJ1-1; D is uncertain. CDR3 length: 15 amino acids. The V gene lost 0 bases and the J gene lost 3 bases, with 11 bases spanning the gap. Germline CDR1 MNHEY, CDR2 SVGAGI. The CDR3 region has the DNA TGTGCCAGCAGTTACTCGCCGGACGGTTACACTGAAGCTTTCTTT. Amino acids: CASSYSPDGYTEAFF.

The gene calls are TRBV11-2 and TRBJ2-1; D unresolved. V lost 0 bases, J lost 10 bases, and 4 bases lay in between. CDR3 size: 11 residues. Germline V CDR1 and CDR2: SGHAT, FQNNGV. The CDR3 DNA reads as TGTGCCAGCAGCTTAGAAGAAGAGCAGTTCTTC. Its protein is CASSLEEEQFF.

V gene TRBV19 combines with J gene TRBJ1-2; 7 nucleotides line up with TRBD1. This CDR3 has 16 amino acids. Trimming cost V 6 bases and J 8 bases; bases outside gene matches: 18. The V gene's germline CDR1 is LNHDA and CDR2 SQIVND (reference sequence). The CDR3 coding sequence is TGTGCCAGTAGCCTGATCCCGGGACAGCCGGATATGGGCTACACCTTC. Its translation: CASSLIPGQPDMGYTF.

The CDR3 loop reads CAWSVGLAGAGETQYF. In DNA form, the CDR3 reads TGTGCCTGGAGTGTGGGACTAGCGGGAGCAGGGGAGACCCAGTACTTC. The chain links TRBV30 to TRBJ2-5; 14 positions match TRBD2. The CDR3 contains 16 residues. V was pared by 0 bases and J by 5 bases, with 5 bases of the junction left unmatched. CDR1 is GTSNPN and CDR2 is SVGIG in the germline V gene (reference sequence). The entire variable domain, with the rest obtained from reference TRBV30 and TRBJ2-5, is as follows: SQTIHQWPATLVQPVGSPLSLECTVEGTSNPNLYWYRQAAGRGLQLLFYSVGIGQISSEVPQNLSASRPQDRQFILSSKKLLLSDSGFYLCAWSVGLAGAGETQYFGPGTRLLVL.

The genes are TRBV18 and TRBJ1-5; D gene unclear. Germline V gene lookup returns CDR1 KGHSH and CDR2 LQKENI. The CDR3 covers 17 residues. Trimming took 8 bases from V and 3 from J, leaving 23 bases between them. CDR3 nucleotides: TGTGCCAGCCGAAACGGGGAGACGCAAGCTTACAATCAGCCCCAGCATTTT. Residues: CASRNGETQAYNQPQHF.

The J gene is TRBJ2-6, the V gene TRBV9; D not resolved. V was cut by 1 base and J by 4 bases, with 12 bases left in between. The CDR3 has 16 residues. Germline assignment: CDR1 SGDLS and CDR2 YYNGEE. The CDR3 is CASSVRSQPGANVLTF. CDR3 bases: TGTGCCAGCAGCGTACGTTCCCAGCCCGGGGCCAACGTCCTGACTTTC.

V usage is TRBV7-3 and J usage is TRBJ1-1, with TRBD1 matching over 8 bases. This CDR3 comprises 18 residues. Germline V CDR1 and CDR2: SGHTA, FQGTGA. V gave up 0 bases and J gave up 0 bases; unmatched junction bases: 9. The CDR3 DNA reads TGTGCCAGCAGCTTAACCCACAGGGGGGGAGGTATGAACACTGAAGCTTTCTTT. Its protein product is CASSLTHRGGGMNTEAFF. Supplemented by reference TRBV7-3 and TRBJ1-1, the full variable domain reads GAGVSQTPSNKVTEKGKYVELRCDPISGHTALYWYRQSLGQGPEFLIYFQGTGAADDSGLPNDRFFAVRPEGSVSTLKIQRTERGDSAVYLCASSLTHRGGGMNTEAFFGQGTRLTVV.

V is TRBV29-1 and J is TRBJ1-1; maybe TRBD1 (6 bases). The germline V gene has CDR1 SQVTM and CDR2 ANQGSEA. This CDR3 is 15 amino acids long. V lost 0 bases, J lost 8 bases, and 19 bases lay in between. CDR3: CSVEDTGLASPEAFF. The CDR3 bases are TGCAGCGTTGAAGATACAGGGCTCGCTTCACCCGAAGCTTTCTTT. Filled out from reference TRBV29-1 and TRBJ1-1, the complete variable domain reads SAVISQKPSRDICQRGTSLTIQCQVDSQVTMMFWYRQQPGQSLTLIATANQGSEATYESGFVIDKFPISRPNLTFSTLTVSNMSPEDSSIYLCSVEDTGLASPEAFFGQGTRLTVV.

The rearrangement uses TRBV5-4 and TRBJ2-5; possible D gene TRBD2, 5 bases. Germline loops: CDR1 SGHNT, CDR2 YYREEE (reference sequence). CDR3 length: 15 amino acids. The V gene lost 2 bases and the J gene lost 4 bases, with 15 bases spanning the gap. This chain's CDR3 is CASSFGGAVGETQYF. As DNA, the CDR3 is TGTGCCAGCAGCTTCGGAGGTGCTGTGGGAGAGACCCAGTACTTC. The whole variable domain, remainder taken from reference TRBV5-4 and TRBJ2-5, is ETGVTQSPTHLIKTRGQQVTLRCSSQSGHNTVSWYQQALGQGPQFIFQYYREEENGRGNFPPRFSGLQFPNYSSELNVNALELDDSALYLCASSFGGAVGETQYFGPGTRLLVL.

V usage is TRBV6-4 and J usage is TRBJ1-6, with a weak D call TRBD1 (5 bases). The CDR3 totals 15 residues. From germline, CDR1 is MRHNA and CDR2 SNTAGT. The V end lost 5 bases, the J end lost 7 bases, and 15 bases lay between the germline ends. The CDR3 DNA reads as TGTGCCAGCAGTCGACGAGGGGACGGGAATTCACCCCTCCACTTT. Its protein product is CASSRRGDGNSPLHF.

The J gene is TRBJ2-2, the V gene TRBV18; D may correspond to TRBD1 or TRBD2 (5 bases each). CDR1 is KGHSH and CDR2 is LQKENI in the germline V gene. The V end lost 6 bases, the J end lost 4 bases, and 15 bases lay between the germline ends. The CDR3 sequence is 15 residues long. Here the CDR3 reads CASSLRDGGTGELFF. In DNA form, the CDR3 reads TGTGCCAGCTCCCTCCGGGACGGCGGCACCGGGGAGCTGTTTTTT.

The chain combines TRBV14 with TRBJ1-1, with D perhaps TRBD1 (5 bases). Trimming stripped 4 bases from V and 1 base from J, with 10 bases between. The CDR3 is 14 amino acids. From germline, CDR1 is SGHDN and CDR2 FVKESK. CDR3 DNA: TGTGCCAGCAGCCCGCCCGGGGCGAACACTGAAGCTTTCTTT. Protein sequence: CASSPPGANTEAFF.